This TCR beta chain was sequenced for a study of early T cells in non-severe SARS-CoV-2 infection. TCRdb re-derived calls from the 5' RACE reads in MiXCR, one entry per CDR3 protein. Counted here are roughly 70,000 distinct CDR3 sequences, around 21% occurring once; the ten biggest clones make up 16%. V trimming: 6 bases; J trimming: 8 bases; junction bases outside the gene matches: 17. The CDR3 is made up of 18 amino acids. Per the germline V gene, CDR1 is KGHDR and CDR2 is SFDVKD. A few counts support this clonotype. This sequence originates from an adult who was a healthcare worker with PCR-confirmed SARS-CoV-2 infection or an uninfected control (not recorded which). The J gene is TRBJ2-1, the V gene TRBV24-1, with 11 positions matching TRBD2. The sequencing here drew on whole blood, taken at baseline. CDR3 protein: CATSPYEPATSGDYEQFF. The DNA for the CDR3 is TGTGCCACCAGTCCTTATGAGCCGGCGACTAGCGGGGATTATGAGCAGTTCTTC.